The 5 T cell receptor beta chains presented below share a single source sample, sequenced in a study of blood T cells in healthy people across ages. The second PCR ran about 6 to 11 cycles with a sample-barcoded 5' primer and J-beta primers. TCRdb recomputed calls from the 5' RACE reads with MiXCR, one row per CDR3 protein. The data hold fewer than 1 million distinct CDR3 sequences, with around 45% observed a single time. Sequenced input: blood. Source of these receptors: a man aged 55-75 years in good health.

This chain joins TRBV7-2 and TRBJ1-1; TRBD1 might be the D (5 bases). CDR1 is SGHTA, CDR2 FQGNSA, per germline. Trimming cost V 3 bases and J 5 bases, with 16 bases left between them. The CDR3 has 15 residues. The CDR3 sequence: CASSFSGTSSTEAFF. The CDR3 nucleotides read TGTGCCAGCAGCTTCTCCGGGACTTCGAGTACTGAAGCTTTCTTT.

This clonotype was seen a few times. The V call is TRBV27, the J call TRBJ2-3, with 8 nucleotides matching TRBD2. This CDR3 has 15 amino acids. V trimming: 5 bases; J trimming: 5 bases; junction bases outside the gene matches: 9. Germline loops: CDR1 MNHEY, CDR2 SMNVEV (reference sequence). The CDR3 loop is CASSLGTRLGDTQYF. CDR3 nucleotide sequence: TGTGCCAGCAGTCTTGGGACTAGGCTGGGAGATACGCAGTATTTT.

In nucleotides, the CDR3 is TGTGCCAGCAGTTTTGGCAAGAACTATGGCTACACCTTC. This sequence encodes CASSFGKNYGYTF. The V call is TRBV27, the J call TRBJ1-2, with unresolved D. V gave up 3 bases and J gave up 2 bases, with 7 bases separating them. The germline V gene has CDR1 MNHEY and CDR2 SMNVEV (reference sequence). The CDR3 loop spans 13 amino acids.

The genes are TRBV7-9 and TRBJ2-1; TRBD1 agrees at 7 bases. CDR1 is SEHNR, CDR2 FQNEAQ, per germline (reference sequence). V shed 4 bases, J shed 9 bases, and the junction held 3 bases outside the gene matches. The CDR3 covers 12 residues. CDR3 bases: TGTGCCAGCAGCTCCGGACAGGTTGAGCAGTTCTTC. Translated, it gives CASSSGQVEQFF.

This clonotype showed up just a few times. This sequence joins TRBV7-2 and TRBJ2-5; TRBD1 matches at 8 bases. The CDR3 length is 15 residues. In germline, CDR1 is SGHTA, CDR2 FQGNSA. Trimming removed 5 bases from V and 5 bases from J; junction bases left unmatched: 10. The CDR3 bases are TGTGCCAGCAGCCCATTGACAGGGGCGCAGGAGACCCAGTACTTC. Amino acids: CASSPLTGAQETQYF. The full variable domain, with the rest looked up from reference TRBV7-2 and TRBJ2-5, is GAGVSQSPSNKVTEKGKDVELRCDPISGHTALYWYRQSLGQGLEFLIYFQGNSAPDKSGLPSDRFSAERTGGSVSTLTIQRTQQEDSAVYLCASSPLTGAQETQYFGPGTRLLVL.